These 9 T cell receptor beta chains were sequenced from one sample in a study of tumor and adjacent non-tumor tissue in lung cancer. The library came from three nested PCR rounds adapted from ARM-PCR protocols. Each CDR3 protein is one row after TCRdb ran MiXCR on the multiplex PCR reads. The profile covers under 150,000 distinct CDR3 sequences, with approximately 70% appearing a single time and about 20% taken by the ten largest. RNA was extracted from bulk tissue without any cell sorting. Sequences were obtained from lung tumor tissue. All receptors derive from a man in his sixties with small cell lung cancer.

This clonotype was observed many times. The V and J genes are TRBV29-1 and TRBJ2-2; TRBD2 aligns across 10 bases. V gave up 4 bases and J gave up 5 bases; unmatched junction bases: 1. From germline, CDR1 is SQVTM and CDR2 ANQGSEA. CDR3 length: 13 amino acids. The CDR3, as DNA: TGCAGCGTTGGGACTAGCGGAACCGGGGAGCTGTTTTTT. Translation: CSVGTSGTGELFF.

To note about this clonotype: A much larger clone differs from this one at a single base, so this may be a read error. V is TRBV6-6 and J is TRBJ2-3; 10 nucleotides align to TRBD2. Per the germline V gene, CDR1 is MNHNY and CDR2 is SVGAGI (reference sequence). The CDR3 spans 16 residues. V gave up 6 bases and J gave up 7 bases; unmatched junction bases: 13. The CDR3 sequence is CASSPGLAENSYTQYF. CDR3 nucleotide sequence: TGTGCCAGCAGCCCCGGACTAGCGGAAAACTCATATACGCAGTATTTT.

As concerns this clonotype: A much larger clonotype is one base distant, so this may be a read error. The gene calls are TRBV10-3 and TRBJ2-1; D may be TRBD2 (5 bases). CDR3 length: 15 amino acids. V dropped 6 bases and J dropped 1 base, with 13 bases sitting between them. In germline, CDR1 is ENHRY, CDR2 SYGVKD. The CDR3 DNA reads as TGTGCCATCAGCCGAGTGGAGGATTCCTACAATGAGCAGTTCTTC. Its translation: CAISRVEDSYNEQFF.

The genes are TRBV11-1 and TRBJ1-2, with D perhaps matching TRBD1 (6 bases). Germline V gene lookup returns CDR1 SGHAT and CDR2 FQDESV (reference sequence). With 5 bases removed from V and 3 bases from J, the gap between germline ends came to 16 bases. CDR3 length: 15 residues. The CDR3 loop reads CASSPGQTTHYGYTF. DNA for the CDR3: TGTGCCAGCAGCCCCGGACAGACAACCCACTATGGCTACACCTTC.

This clonotype was observed at least ten times. CDR3 residues: CASSLYRGSYEQYF. The CDR3 region has the DNA TGTGCCAGCAGTTTATACAGGGGTTCCTACGAGCAGTACTTC. The chain links TRBV6-1 to TRBJ2-7; TRBD1 matches at 7 bases. CDR3 length equals 14 residues. Per germline, CDR1 MNHNS and CDR2 SASEGT. With V trimmed by 5 bases and J by 1 base, 5 bases remained unmatched.

As to this clonotype: A read error is possible here, since a much larger clone lies one base away. The chain is built from TRBV6-5 and TRBJ1-4; D is undetermined. The CDR3 extends over 13 amino acids. In germline, CDR1 is MNHEY, CDR2 SVGAGI. The CDR3 loop is CTSSYVHNEKLFF. The CDR3 DNA reads as TGTACCAGCAGTTACGTACATAATGAAAAACTGTTTTTT.

This chain joins TRBV12-3 or TRBV12-4 and TRBJ2-1; 7 bases agree with TRBD2. Trimming took 6 bases from V and 7 from J; bases not matched to a gene: 6. The CDR3 runs 13 residues. Written as DNA, the CDR3 is TGTGCCAGCAGCCGACTAGCAGAGAATGAGCAGTTCTTC. Translating gives CASSRLAENEQFF.

As for this clonotype: One junction end does not reproduce the germline sequence, and a read error may be involved. The V call is TRBV5-1, the J call TRBJ2-1; D is possibly TRBD1 (6 bases). In germline, CDR1 is SGHRS, CDR2 YFSETQ. CDR3 length: 13 amino acids. CDR3 DNA sequence: TGCGCCAGCAGTTTGGACAGCTACAATGGGCAGTTCTTC. Protein product: CASSLDSYNGQFF.

The chain carries TRBV6-1 and TRBJ2-3, with TRBD2 matching over 8 bases. Losses at the gene ends were 6 bases for V and 1 base for J; bases not matched to a gene: 9. This CDR3 region has 16 residues. Germline V gene data show CDR1 as MNHNS and CDR2 as SASEGT. The CDR3 DNA follows: TGTGCCAGCAGATACACGATGACTAGCGGCACAGATACGCAGTATTTT. It codes for CASRYTMTSGTDTQYF.